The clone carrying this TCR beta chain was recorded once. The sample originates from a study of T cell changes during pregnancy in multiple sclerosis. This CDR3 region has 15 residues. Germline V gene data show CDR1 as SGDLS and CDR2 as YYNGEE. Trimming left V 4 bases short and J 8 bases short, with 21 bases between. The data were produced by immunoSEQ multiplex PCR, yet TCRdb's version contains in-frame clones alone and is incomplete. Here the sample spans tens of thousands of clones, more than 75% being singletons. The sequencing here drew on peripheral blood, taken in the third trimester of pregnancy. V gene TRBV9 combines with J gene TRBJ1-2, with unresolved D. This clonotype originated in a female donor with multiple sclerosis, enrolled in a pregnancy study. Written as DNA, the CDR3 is TGTGCCAGCAGCCTACGGACTGACGGCCTACGGGGCTACACCTTC. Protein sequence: CASSLRTDGLRGYTF.